Following are 28 T cell receptor beta chains from one sample sequenced in a study of blood T cells in healthy people across ages. Through a sample-barcoded 5' primer and a J-beta primer mix, a second PCR was run for roughly 7 to 11 cycles. MiXCR was run by TCRdb on the 5' RACE reads, yielding one entry per CDR3 protein. This table holds around 940,000 distinct CDR3 sequences, just over 50% found once. Sequencing used blood. The source of these receptors is a woman aged 55-69 years in good health.

This clonotype was recorded a few times. This chain uses TRBV12-3 or TRBV12-4 with TRBJ2-2; TRBD2 matches at 11 bases. The CDR3 has 19 residues. After removal of 2 bases from V and 2 bases from J, the junction contained 10 bases not matched to a gene. CDR3 DNA sequence: TGTGCCAGCAGTTTACCCATAGCGGGAGGGATCTATAACACCGGGGAGCTGTTTTTT. It yields the protein CASSLPIAGGIYNTGELFF.

The chain recombines TRBV5-1 with TRBJ2-1; 7 bases are a match to TRBD2. The CDR3 is 14 residues long. From germline, CDR1 is SGHRS and CDR2 YFSETQ. V shed 9 bases and J 5 bases; nucleotides not matched to a gene: 11. In DNA form, the CDR3 reads TGCGCCACTAGCAGCTCACTAGCGAACAATGAGCAGTTCTTC. It codes for CATSSSLANNEQFF.

This sequence joins TRBV12-3 or TRBV12-4 and TRBJ1-4; D is perhaps TRBD1 (5 bases). This CDR3 is built from 16 residues. V gave up 5 bases and J gave up 7 bases, with 20 bases separating them. The CDR3 region has the DNA TGTGCCAGCAGTCCCCGACAGACCATGGGGATTGAAAAACTGTTTTTT. Translation gives CASSPRQTMGIEKLFF.

The chain has TRBV20-1 and TRBJ2-3; 7 bases match TRBD2. From germline, CDR1 is DFQATT and CDR2 SNEGSKA (reference sequence). Losses at the gene ends were 3 bases for V and 8 bases for J; bases not matched to a gene: 8. The CDR3 is made up of 13 amino acids. CDR3 region: CSASGRLEGTQYF. For the CDR3, the DNA is TGCAGTGCTAGCGGGAGGCTCGAGGGTACGCAGTATTTT.

With respect to this clonotype: A single base separates this from a much larger clone, so it may be a read error. The chain has TRBV5-1 and TRBJ2-1, with TRBD1 matching over 7 bases. The J call is in doubt because the DNA end fits TRBJ2-7 better. The germline gives CDR1 SGHRS, CDR2 YFSETQ. The CDR3 runs to 15 residues. For the CDR3, the DNA is TGCGCCAGCAGCTTGGCCGGGACAGCTAACAATGAGCAGTACTTC. Translating it yields CASSLAGTANNEQYF.

This CDR3 reads CSARPSLPSSGGAYEQYF. DNA for the CDR3: TGCAGTGCTAGACCCTCTCTTCCCTCTAGCGGAGGGGCCTACGAGCAGTACTTC. The chain has TRBV20-1 and TRBJ2-7; 7 positions agree with TRBD2. Unmatched junction bases numbered 18, after V lost 2 bases and J lost 2 bases. CDR1 is DFQATT, CDR2 SNEGSKA, per germline (reference sequence). This CDR3 is 18 amino acids long.

A few counts support this clonotype. The CDR3, as DNA: TGTGCCAGCAGCCCCGCTAGCGGAGTGACAGGAGATACGCAGTATTTT. Protein: CASSPASGVTGDTQYF. The V call is TRBV7-2, the J call TRBJ2-3; weak D call: TRBD2 (7 bases). The length of the CDR3 is 16 residues. Looked up from germline, CDR1 is SGHTA and CDR2 is FQGNSA. V was trimmed by 5 bases and J by 5 bases, leaving 20 bases between them.

This chain connects TRBV3-1 to TRBJ2-5; 9 bases map to TRBD2. The CDR3 length is 19 residues. Germline V gene lookup returns CDR1 LGHDT and CDR2 YNNKEL (reference sequence). After removal of 0 bases from V and 11 bases from J, the junction contained 22 bases not matched to a gene. CDR3 sequence (DNA): TGTGCCAGCAGCCAAGACTGGGGTAGCGGGAGTTCAAAGGACAATGAGCAGTACTTC. Its translation: CASSQDWGSGSSKDNEQYF.

The rearrangement links TRBV7-2 to TRBJ1-3, with a weak D call TRBD1 (6 bases). The CDR3 loop spans 15 amino acids. V lost 5 bases and J lost 1, with 12 bases in between. CDR1 is SGHTA, CDR2 FQGNSA, per germline. CDR3 bases: TGTGCCAGCAGCCCAAGGGGGGTTTCTGGAAACACCATATATTTT. Translating gives CASSPRGVSGNTIYF. Drawing the rest from reference TRBV7-2 and TRBJ1-3, the complete variable domain is GAGVSQSPSNKVTEKGKDVELRCDPISGHTALYWYRQSLGQGLEFLIYFQGNSAPDKSGLPSDRFSAERTGGSVSTLTIQRTQQEDSAVYLCASSPRGVSGNTIYFGEGSWLTVV.

The V and J genes are TRBV6-6 and TRBJ1-4; D may be TRBD1 (5 bases). The germline V and J ends were trimmed by 5 bases and 0 bases, with 10 bases remaining between them. CDR1 and CDR2 from the germline V gene are MNHNY and SVGAGI (reference sequence). The CDR3 is made up of 15 amino acids. CDR3 in DNA: TGTGCCAGCAGTACCCAGGGAGCAACTAATGAAAAACTGTTTTTT. Encoded protein: CASSTQGATNEKLFF.

The genes are TRBV5-1 and TRBJ2-7; possibly TRBD2 for D (6 bases). Germline assignment: CDR1 SGHRS and CDR2 YFSETQ. Trimming left V 0 bases short and J 4 bases short, with 14 bases between. The CDR3 has 15 residues. In nucleotides, the CDR3 is TGCGCCAGCAGCTTGGCCGGTCAGGAGGGTTACGAGCAGTACTTC. Translated, it gives CASSLAGQEGYEQYF.

This clonotype was seen more than once but under ten times. The genes are TRBV28 and TRBJ2-7; D remains unclear. The germline V and J ends were trimmed by 5 bases and 3 bases, with 14 bases remaining between them. Germline assignment: CDR1 MDHEN and CDR2 SYDVKM. The CDR3 runs 14 residues. CDR3 sequence (DNA): TGTGCCAGCAGTGGCCCCGAAAGCAACTACGAGCAGTACTTC. Encoded protein: CASSGPESNYEQYF.

This chain uses TRBV12-5 with TRBJ1-1, with D tentatively TRBD1 (6 bases). Germline values: CDR1 LGHNT, CDR2 FRNRAP. Trimming removed 5 bases from V and 4 bases from J, with 11 bases in between. The CDR3 is made up of 13 amino acids. Written as DNA, the CDR3 is TGTGCTAGTGGTACCCGAGGGGGCACTGAAGCTTTCTTT. It codes for CASGTRGGTEAFF. Using reference TRBV12-5 and TRBJ1-1 for the parts outside the CDR3, the full variable domain is DARVTQTPRHKVTEMGQEVTMRCQPILGHNTVFWYRQTMMQGLELLAYFRNRAPLDDSGMPKDRFSAEMPDATLATLKIQPSEPRDSAVYFCASGTRGGTEAFFGQGTRLTVV.

The rearrangement uses TRBV4-3 and TRBJ2-3, with TRBD1 matching 10 bases. V lost 8 bases and J lost 4; bases outside the gene matches: 12. Germline CDR1 reads LGHNA; CDR2 reads YSLEER. CDR3 size: 16 residues. CDR3 nucleotide sequence: TGCGCCAGCGGACGAGTTGGGACAGGGGCGGCAGATACGCAGTATTTT. Its translation is CASGRVGTGAADTQYF.

The CDR3 DNA reads as TGTGCCAGTTCCGTTTTTGGCACAGATACGCAGTATTTT. Protein sequence: CASSVFGTDTQYF. The chain carries TRBV12-3 or TRBV12-4 and TRBJ2-3; D is unclear. With 9 bases removed from V and 1 base from J, the gap between germline ends came to 11 bases. The CDR3 contains 13 residues.

This clonotype was recorded a few times. The chain combines TRBV6-1 with TRBJ2-5, with a weak D call TRBD1 (7 bases). This CDR3 comprises 19 residues. Germline loops: CDR1 MNHNS, CDR2 SASEGT. Deletions cut 6 bases from V and 4 bases from J, with 30 bases between. The CDR3 bases are TGTGCCAGCAGGGGCCCTTTAATAGGGGGCGGAGGGTCTAGAGAGACCCAGTACTTC. Translating it yields CASRGPLIGGGGSRETQYF.

The table lists this clonotype with a count of one. V gene TRBV5-1 combines with J gene TRBJ2-1; 10 positions agree with TRBD2. The DNA end is a closer match to TRBJ2-7, so the J assignment may be wrong. Germline V gene lookup returns CDR1 SGHRS and CDR2 YFSETQ. The CDR3 contains 15 residues. In DNA form, the CDR3 reads TGCGCCAGCAGCTCCAGCGGGAGGGACCACAATGAGCAGTACTTC. Encoded protein: CASSSSGRDHNEQYF.

V usage is TRBV7-6 and J usage is TRBJ2-7, with no clear D. The CDR3 is 14 amino acids. Germline V gene sequence: CDR1 SGHVS, CDR2 FNYEAQ. Trimming took 1 base from V and 0 from J, leaving 7 bases between them. The chain's CDR3 is CASSLEAVSYEQYF. In DNA form, the CDR3 reads TGTGCCAGCAGCTTAGAGGCGGTCTCCTACGAGCAGTACTTC.

In regard to this clonotype: One junction end does not reproduce the germline sequence, and a read error may be involved. The gene calls are TRBV24-1 and TRBJ2-2; D may be TRBD1 (6 bases). The germline V gene has CDR1 KGHDR and CDR2 SFDVKD. The length of the CDR3 is 20 residues. As DNA, the CDR3 is TGCGCCACCAGTGATGCTACCATCCGGGACACTGACTCGAACACCGGGGAGCTGTTTTTT. It specifies CATSDATIRDTDSNTGELFF.

V usage is TRBV28 and J usage is TRBJ1-5; the match to TRBD1 covers 7 bases. CDR3 length: 15 amino acids. V trimming: 7 bases; J trimming: 4 bases; junction bases outside the gene matches: 10. Germline CDR1 is MDHEN and CDR2 is SYDVKM. DNA for the CDR3: TGTGCCAGCACCCTGGCCGGGACAGTTAATCAGCCCCAGCATTTT. Translating it yields CASTLAGTVNQPQHF.

The CDR3 sequence: CASTEPRDLTDTQYF. In DNA, the CDR3 is TGTGCCAGCACCGAACCCCGGGATCTCACAGATACGCAGTATTTT. This rearrangement joins TRBV7-9 to TRBJ2-3, with a weak D call TRBD2 (5 bases). The CDR3 contains 15 residues. Trimming took off 7 bases at V and 2 bases at J, with 16 bases between the two ends. CDR1 is SEHNR, CDR2 FQNEAQ, per germline (reference sequence).

Worth noting for this clonotype: A read error is possible here, since a much larger clone lies one base away. This chain connects TRBV15 to TRBJ2-7, with D perhaps TRBD2 (6 bases). CDR3 size: 14 residues. V was shortened by 5 bases and J by 2 bases, with 13 bases between the two germline ends. Germline values: CDR1 LNHNV, CDR2 YYDKDF (reference sequence). CDR3 in DNA: TGTGCCACCAGCGTAGGGAGGTCCCCCTACGAGCAGTACTTC. It is translated as CATSVGRSPYEQYF.

The rearrangement joins TRBV5-1 to TRBJ1-1, with D possibly being TRBD1 (5 bases). V lost 0 bases and J lost 5, with 14 bases in between. The CDR3 is 15 residues long. Germline-derived CDR1 and CDR2 are SGHRS and YFSETQ. Here the CDR3 reads CASSLDRGMSTEAFF. The CDR3 coding sequence is TGCGCCAGCAGCTTGGACCGGGGGATGAGTACTGAAGCTTTCTTT.

The chain recombines TRBV12-3 or TRBV12-4 with TRBJ2-7; D is perhaps TRBD1 (6 bases). This CDR3 contains 14 residues. Trimming removed 6 bases from V and 2 bases from J, with 14 bases in between. CDR3: CASSPTGTPYEQYF. For the CDR3, the DNA is TGTGCCAGCAGCCCAACCGGGACACCCTACGAGCAGTACTTC.

This rearrangement joins TRBV11-2 to TRBJ2-5; TRBD1 is a possible D gene (5 bases). The CDR3 runs to 15 residues. Germline V lookup: CDR1 SGHAT, CDR2 FQNNGV. The V end was cut by 3 bases, the J end by 5 bases, with 16 bases between. The CDR3 spells CASSFGQGILETQYF. CDR3 in DNA: TGTGCCAGCAGCTTCGGGCAGGGTATCTTGGAGACCCAGTACTTC.

This clonotype was picked up one time. The gene calls are TRBV6-5 and TRBJ2-1; TRBD2 is a possible D gene (5 bases). The J call could be wrong; TRBJ2-7 is a better fit for the DNA end. The length of the CDR3 is 15 residues. Per germline, CDR1 MNHEY and CDR2 SVGAGI. CDR3 sequence reads: CASSYSAPGNNEQYF. The CDR3 DNA reads as TGTGCCAGCAGTTACTCGGCTCCGGGGAACAATGAGCAGTACTTC.

This clonotype is a singleton in its sample. Germline is not matched at one junction end, which may reflect a read error. The chain combines TRBV12-3 or TRBV12-4 with TRBJ2-7; TRBD1 is a possible D gene (6 bases). This CDR3 is 14 amino acids long. The CDR3 loop reads CAGSLQGKDYEQYF. CDR3 nucleotides: TGTGCCGGCAGTTTACAGGGCAAGGACTACGAGCAGTACTTC.

This chain uses TRBV5-1 with TRBJ2-2, with 7 nucleotides matching TRBD2. The CDR3 loop spans 17 amino acids. Germline V gene data show CDR1 as SGHRS and CDR2 as YFSETQ. V trimming: 4 bases; J trimming: 3 bases; junction bases outside the gene matches: 12. The CDR3: CASSLMGPSGDTGELFF. CDR3 coding DNA: TGCGCCAGCAGCCTGATGGGGCCTAGCGGAGACACCGGGGAGCTGTTTTTT.